Each of the 5 T cell receptor beta chains below was sequenced from the same sample in a study of PD-1 blockade in classical Hodgkin lymphoma. Following autologous stem cell transplantation, relapse occurred in every patient, and exposure to brentuximab vedotin varied. The CD4+ T cells used were purified from thawed PBMCs through magnetic negative selection. This table comes from immunoSEQ multiplex PCR, and its TCRdb copy is limited to in-frame clones, with some not included. The top ten hold 0.2% to 0.3% of the sample, which has about 35,000 clones, around 90% seen once. The starting material was CD4+ T cells from blood, obtained at baseline. The receptors were gathered from a human donor with classical Hodgkin lymphoma.

The gene calls are TRBV6-5 and TRBJ1-4; perhaps TRBD1 as D (6 bases). The CDR3 is 14 amino acids. Germline CDR1 reads MNHEY; CDR2 reads SVGAGI. The V end lost 6 bases, the J end lost 10 bases, and 18 bases lay between the germline ends. The chain's CDR3 is CASSLQGGTVKLFF. The CDR3, as DNA: TGTGCCAGCAGCCTACAGGGTGGGACGGTAAAACTGTTTTTT.

There are a few counts of this clone. The chain carries TRBV2 and TRBJ2-7; D is possibly TRBD1 (6 bases). Trimming stripped 7 bases from V and 2 bases from J, with 9 bases between. The V gene's germline CDR1 is SNHLY and CDR2 FYNNEI. This CDR3 has 12 residues. The CDR3 protein is CASTRGTYEQYF. As DNA, the CDR3 is TGTGCCAGCACGAGGGGGACCTACGAGCAGTACTTC.

The rearrangement joins TRBV28 to TRBJ1-3; D gene unclear. Germline values: CDR1 MDHEN, CDR2 SYDVKM. Trimming cost V 1 base and J 0 bases, with 10 bases left between them. The CDR3 is made up of 16 amino acids. The CDR3 DNA reads TGTGCCAGCAGTTTATTTCTGGACGTCTCTGGAAACACCATATATTTT. It codes for CASSLFLDVSGNTIYF.

A single count supports this clone. The chain couples TRBV30 to TRBJ2-2, with D unclear. The ends were cut back, 0 bases at V and 0 bases at J, with 11 bases in the middle. The germline V gene has CDR1 GTSNPN and CDR2 SVGIG (reference sequence). The CDR3 contains 16 residues. This CDR3 is CAWSVRIGTNTGELFF. In nucleotides, the CDR3 is TGTGCCTGGAGTGTACGTATAGGGACGAACACCGGGGAGCTGTTTTTT.

The J gene is TRBJ1-4, the V gene TRBV7-9; D perhaps matches TRBD1 (6 bases). Germline CDR1 SEHNR, CDR2 FQNEAQ (reference sequence). The V end lost 2 bases, the J end lost 8 bases, and 12 bases lay between the germline ends. This CDR3 is 14 amino acids long. CDR3 region: CASSLTRGEEKLFF. The CDR3 region has the DNA TGTGCCAGCAGCTTAACCAGGGGCGAGGAAAAACTGTTTTTT.